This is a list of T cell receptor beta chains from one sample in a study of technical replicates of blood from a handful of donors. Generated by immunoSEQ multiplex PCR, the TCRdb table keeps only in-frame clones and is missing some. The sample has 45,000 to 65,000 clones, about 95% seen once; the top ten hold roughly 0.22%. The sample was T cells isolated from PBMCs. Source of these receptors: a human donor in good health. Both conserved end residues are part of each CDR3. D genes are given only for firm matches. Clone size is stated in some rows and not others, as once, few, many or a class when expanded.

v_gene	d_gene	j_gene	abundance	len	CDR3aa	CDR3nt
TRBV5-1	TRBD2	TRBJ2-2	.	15	CASSVGGGDTGELFF	TGCGCCAGCAGTGTCGGGGGGGGCGACACCGGGGAGCTGTTTTTT
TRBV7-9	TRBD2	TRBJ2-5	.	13	CASQKRDQETQYF	TGTGCCAGCCAAAAGCGGGATCAAGAGACCCAGTACTTC
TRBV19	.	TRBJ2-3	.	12	CASLRGTDTQYF	TGTGCCAGCCTCAGGGGCACAGATACGCAGTATTTT
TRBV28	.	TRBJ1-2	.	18	CASSLHGLKQSHSYGYTF	TGTGCCAGCAGTTTACATGGCCTTAAACAGTCACATAGCTATGGCTACACCTTC
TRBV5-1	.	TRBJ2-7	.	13	CASRGTVVYEQYF	TGCGCCAGCCGGGGGACGGTCGTCTACGAGCAGTACTTC
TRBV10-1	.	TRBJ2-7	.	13	CASSGANSYEQYF	TGCGCCAGCAGTGGGGCCAACTCCTACGAGCAGTACTTC
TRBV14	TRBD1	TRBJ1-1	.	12	CASSQVRTGAFF	TGTGCCAGCAGCCAAGTCCGGACAGGAGCTTTCTTT
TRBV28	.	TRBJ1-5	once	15	CASSAPTGRRGPQHF	TGTGCCAGCAGCGCCCCCACAGGTCGGCGGGGGCCCCAGCATTTT
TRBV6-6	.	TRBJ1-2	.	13	CASRGTNAYGYTF	TGTGCCAGCAGAGGGACAAACGCCTATGGCTACACCTTC
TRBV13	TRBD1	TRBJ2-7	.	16	CASSLRGQGSSYEQYF	TGTGCCAGCAGCTTAAGAGGACAGGGGAGTTCCTACGAGCAGTACTTC
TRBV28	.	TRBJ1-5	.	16	CASTVGGFPFNQPQHF	TGTGCCAGCACCGTTGGAGGTTTCCCCTTCAATCAGCCCCAGCATTTT
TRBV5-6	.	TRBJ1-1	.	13	CASSLLQGTEAFF	TGTGCCAGCAGCTTGTTACAGGGAACTGAAGCTTTCTTT
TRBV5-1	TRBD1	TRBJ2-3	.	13	CASGQGGTDTQYF	TGCGCCAGCGGACAGGGCGGCACAGATACGCAGTATTTT
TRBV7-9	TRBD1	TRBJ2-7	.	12	CASSLGTGEQYF	TGTGCCAGCAGCTTAGGGACAGGCGAGCAGTACTTC
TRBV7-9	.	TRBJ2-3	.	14	CASRGGGELDTQYF	TGTGCCAGCAGAGGAGGAGGGGAATTAGATACGCAGTATTTT
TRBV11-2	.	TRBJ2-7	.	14	CASSLARQPYEQYF	TGTGCCAGCAGCTTAGCCCGACAGCCCTACGAGCAGTACTTC
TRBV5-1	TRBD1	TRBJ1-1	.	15	CASSGGTGVNTEAFF	TGCGCCAGCAGCGGGGGGACAGGGGTGAACACTGAAGCTTTCTTT
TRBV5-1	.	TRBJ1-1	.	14	CASSPSARVTEAFF	TGCGCCAGCAGTCCATCGGCGAGGGTCACTGAAGCTTTCTTT
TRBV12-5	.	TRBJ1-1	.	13	CASGLRENTEAFF	TGTGCTAGTGGTTTACGGGAGAACACTGAAGCTTTCTTT
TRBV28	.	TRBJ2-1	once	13	CASSSVNYNEQFF	TGTGCCAGCAGTTCGGTCAACTACAATGAGCAGTTCTTC
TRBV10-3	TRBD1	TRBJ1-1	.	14	CAIRQDIDRVKAFF	TGTGCCATCAGGCAGGATATCGACAGGGTGAAAGCTTTCTTT
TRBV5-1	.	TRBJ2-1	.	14	CASSLGQASNEQFF	TGCGCCAGCAGCTTGGGACAGGCGAGCAATGAGCAGTTCTTC
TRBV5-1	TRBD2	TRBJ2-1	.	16	CASSFRDYQTYNEQFF	TGCGCCAGCAGCTTCCGGGACTACCAGACCTACAATGAGCAGTTCTTC
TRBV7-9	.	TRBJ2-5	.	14	CASSLTGPGETQYF	TGTGCCAGCAGCTTAACAGGGCCTGGAGAGACCCAGTACTTC
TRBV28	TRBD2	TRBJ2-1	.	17	CASGGTSGLSSYNEQFF	TGTGCCAGCGGTGGGACTAGCGGATTAAGCTCCTACAATGAGCAGTTCTTC
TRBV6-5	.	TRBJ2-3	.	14	CASSRSGLTDTQYF	TGTGCCAGCAGCCGTAGCGGACTCACAGATACGCAGTATTTT
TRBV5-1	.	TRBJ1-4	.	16	CASSLQLTATNEKLFF	TGCGCCAGCAGCTTGCAATTAACAGCAACTAATGAAAAACTGTTTTTT
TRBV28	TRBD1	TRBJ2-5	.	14	CASSFQDREETQYF	TGTGCCAGCAGTTTTCAGGACAGGGAAGAGACCCAGTACTTC
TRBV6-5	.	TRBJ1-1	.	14	CASSYPGSGDEAFF	TGTGCCAGCAGTTACCCTGGGAGTGGGGATGAAGCTTTCTTT
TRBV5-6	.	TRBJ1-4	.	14	CASTHGTLNEKLFF	TGTGCCAGCACCCACGGGACATTAAACGAAAAACTGTTTTTT
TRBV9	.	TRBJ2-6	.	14	CASSAGTGANVLTF	TGTGCCAGCAGCGCAGGTACTGGGGCCAACGTCCTGACTTTC
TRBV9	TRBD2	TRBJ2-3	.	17	CASSVAGGAGATDTQYF	TGTGCCAGCAGCGTAGCGGGGGGGGCAGGGGCCACAGATACGCAGTATTTT
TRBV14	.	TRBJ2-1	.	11	CASSQARQQFF	TGTGCCAGCAGCCAAGCCAGGCAGCAGTTCTTC
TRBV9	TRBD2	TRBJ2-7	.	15	CASSLGSGGQGEQYF	TGTGCCAGCAGCCTCGGTAGCGGGGGGCAAGGCGAGCAGTACTTC
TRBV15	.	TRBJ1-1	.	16	CATSTMGGARFTEAFF	TGTGCCACCAGCACCATGGGGGGGGCCCGGTTCACTGAAGCTTTCTTT
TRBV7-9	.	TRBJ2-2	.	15	CASTPREVDTGELFF	TGTGCCAGCACTCCCAGGGAGGTTGACACCGGGGAGCTGTTTTTT
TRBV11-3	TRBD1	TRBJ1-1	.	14	CASSSAGGFTEAFF	TGTGCCAGCAGCTCGGCAGGGGGGTTCACTGAAGCTTTCTTT
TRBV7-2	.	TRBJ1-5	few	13	CASTRYSNQPQHF	TGTGCCAGCACCCGCTATAGCAATCAGCCCCAGCATTTT
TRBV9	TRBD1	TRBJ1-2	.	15	CASSAGQGPSYGYTF	TGTGCCAGCAGCGCCGGACAGGGTCCCTCCTATGGCTACACCTTC
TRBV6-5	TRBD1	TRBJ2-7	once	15	CASRPKTGQTYEQYF	TGTGCCAGCAGACCTAAGACAGGGCAAACCTACGAGCAGTACTTC
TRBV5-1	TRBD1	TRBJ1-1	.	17	CASSLAALGTGLAEAFF	TGCGCCAGCAGCTTGGCCGCTTTGGGGACAGGACTAGCTGAAGCTTTCTTT
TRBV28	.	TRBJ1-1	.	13	CASSPGGNPEAFF	TGTGCCAGCAGCCCAGGAGGTAATCCTGAAGCTTTCTTT
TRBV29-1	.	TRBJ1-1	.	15	CSANDRTGFNTEAFF	TGCAGCGCGAACGACAGGACGGGGTTTAACACTGAAGCTTTCTTT
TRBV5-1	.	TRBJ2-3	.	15	CASRPGPGNADTQYF	TGCGCCAGCCGTCCCGGACCCGGGAATGCAGATACGCAGTATTTT
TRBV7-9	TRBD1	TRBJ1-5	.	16	CASSLWGQGLDQPQHF	TGTGCCAGCAGCTTGTGGGGACAGGGTCTCGACCAGCCCCAGCATTTT
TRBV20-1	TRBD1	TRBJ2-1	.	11	CSATQGNEQFF	TGCAGTGCGACACAGGGGAATGAGCAGTTCTTC
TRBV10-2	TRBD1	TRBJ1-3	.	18	CASRGTGAVSLSGNTIYF	TGCGCCAGCAGAGGGACAGGGGCCGTCTCGCTCTCTGGAAACACCATATATTTT
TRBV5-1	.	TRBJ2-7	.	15	CASSLEAGQTAEQYF	TGCGCCAGCAGCTTGGAGGCGGGACAGACCGCGGAGCAGTACTTC
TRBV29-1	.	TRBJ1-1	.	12	CSVGYGGTEAFF	TGCAGCGTTGGGTATGGAGGCACTGAAGCTTTCTTT
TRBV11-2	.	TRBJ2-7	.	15	CASSRVGDSLYEQYF	TGTGCCAGCAGCCGCGTAGGGGACTCCCTGTACGAGCAGTACTTC
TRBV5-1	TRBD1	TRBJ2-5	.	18	CASSTGTGFLASQETQYF	TGCGCCAGCAGCACGGGGACAGGGTTTCTCGCGAGTCAAGAGACCCAGTACTTC
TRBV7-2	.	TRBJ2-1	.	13	CASSLGQNNEQFF	TGTGCCAGCAGCCTAGGACAGAACAATGAGCAGTTCTTC
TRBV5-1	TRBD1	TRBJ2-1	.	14	CASSSQGADDEQFF	TGCGCCAGCAGCTCACAGGGGGCTGACGATGAGCAGTTCTTC
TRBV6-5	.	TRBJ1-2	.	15	CASSPRQAANYGYTF	TGTGCCAGCAGTCCTAGACAGGCAGCTAACTATGGCTACACCTTC
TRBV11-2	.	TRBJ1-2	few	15	CASSPWTTPNYGYTF	TGTGCCAGCAGCCCCTGGACAACTCCTAACTATGGCTACACCTTC
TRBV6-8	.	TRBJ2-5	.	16	CASAGFVGFWQETQYF	TGTGCCAGCGCGGGATTCGTAGGATTTTGGCAAGAGACCCAGTACTTC
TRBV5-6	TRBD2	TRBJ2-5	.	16	CASSFLSGGNQETQYF	TGTGCCAGCAGCTTCTTGAGCGGGGGGAACCAAGAGACCCAGTACTTC
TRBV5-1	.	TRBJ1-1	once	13	CASSFGTGAEAFF	TGCGCCAGCAGCTTTGGGACGGGGGCTGAAGCTTTCTTT